The clone carrying this T cell receptor (beta chain) was found a few times. These data belong to a study of blood T cell repertoires in COVID-19. Study-level background: In each case, the material was cDNA or gDNA derived from T cells, B-cell-depleted T cells, or PBMCs.

Profiled with immunoSEQ multiplex PCR; TCRdb holds only in-frame clones, not every one. The sample holds roughly 150,000 clones, about four fifths seen once. The germline V gene encodes CDR1 MNHEY and CDR2 SVGEGT. Trimming took 6 bases from V and 8 from J; bases not matched to a gene: 16. The CDR3 is 17 amino acids. This receptor was identified in a man in his sixties with acute or convalescent COVID-19. Sequenced sample: peripheral blood. The V gene is TRBV6-2 or TRBV6-3, the J gene TRBJ1-4; TRBD1 matches at 9 bases. In DNA form, the CDR3 reads TGTGCCAGCAGCCGGACACCCCTGACAGGGGGAAGGGAAAAACTGTTTTTT. The encoded protein is CASSRTPLTGGREKLFF.